This T cell receptor (beta chain) was sequenced for a study of T-cell reconstitution after alpha-beta-depleted transplantation in children. During its preparation, the TCRbeta library received unique molecular identifiers. TCRdb recomputed calls from the PCR reads with MiXCR, one row per CDR3 protein. The sample yields more than 300,000 distinct CDR3 sequences, roughly 17% seen once. V shed 5 bases and J 2 bases; nucleotides not matched to a gene: 6. The CDR3 is 16 residues long. Overall study findings and caveats: Newly generated T cells supplied most T-cell counts and diversity one year post-transplant. Some patients showed high day-60 TCRbeta diversity, which derived from surviving recipient T cells and thymic progenitors. By about two months after transplant, alpha-beta T cells reportedly arose from several hundred graft clones that had expanded.

This clonotype has a count of ten or more. Its antigen is unidentified. The material was PBMCs, mostly from graft donor cells, obtained 360 days after TCRalphabeta/CD19-depleted stem cell transplant. The receptor comes from a male patient aged 2-15 years who had a stem cell transplant for acute lymphoblastic leukemia, so the T cells may come from the graft donor. The chain links TRBV12-3 or TRBV12-4 to TRBJ2-1; 10 nucleotides match TRBD2. The CDR3 sequence: CASSKREGWPYNEQFF. CDR3 DNA sequence: TGTGCCAGCAGTAAGCGGGAGGGCTGGCCCTACAATGAGCAGTTCTTC.